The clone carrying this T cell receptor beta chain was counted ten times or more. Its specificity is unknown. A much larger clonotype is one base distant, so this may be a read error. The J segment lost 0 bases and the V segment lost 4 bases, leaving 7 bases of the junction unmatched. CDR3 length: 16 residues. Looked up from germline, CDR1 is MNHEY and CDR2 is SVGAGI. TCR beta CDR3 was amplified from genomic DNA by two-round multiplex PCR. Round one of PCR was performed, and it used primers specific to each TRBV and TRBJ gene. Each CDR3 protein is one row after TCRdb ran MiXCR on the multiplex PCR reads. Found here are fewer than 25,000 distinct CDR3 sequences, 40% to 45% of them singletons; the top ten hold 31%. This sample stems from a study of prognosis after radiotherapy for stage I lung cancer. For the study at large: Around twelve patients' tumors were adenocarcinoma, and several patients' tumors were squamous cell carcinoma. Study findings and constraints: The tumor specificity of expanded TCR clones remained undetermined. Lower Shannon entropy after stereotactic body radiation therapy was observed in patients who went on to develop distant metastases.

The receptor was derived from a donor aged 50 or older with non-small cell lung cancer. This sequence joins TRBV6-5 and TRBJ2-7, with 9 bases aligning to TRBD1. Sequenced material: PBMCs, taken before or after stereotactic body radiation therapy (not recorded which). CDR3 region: CASSSRRTGVSYEQYF. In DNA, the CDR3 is TGTGCCAGCAGTTCCCGGAGGACAGGGGTCTCCTACGAGCAGTACTTC.